This T cell receptor (beta chain) came from a study of T cell responses to AZD1222 COVID-19 vaccine. The CDR3 sequence is 12 residues long. The V end lost 11 bases, the J end lost 3 bases, and 14 bases lay between the germline ends. Germline CDR1 and CDR2: SNHLY and FYNNEI. Only a few counts were recorded for this clone. Clones were read by immunoSEQ multiplex PCR, and TCRdb kept only the in-frame ones, dropping some. The table includes some 98,000 clones, less than 85% detected once. The source of this sequence is an adult who received the AZD1222 COVID-19 vaccine. Sequences were derived from peripheral blood, sampled 28 days after the second AZD1222 dose. The rearrangement uses TRBV2 and TRBJ2-7, with D perhaps matching TRBD2 (6 bases). CDR3 sequence: CAGTGEYYEQYF. CDR3 nucleotide sequence: TGTGCCGGGACGGGGGAGTACTACGAGCAGTACTTC.